The subject of this entry is one T cell receptor (beta chain). What it binds is unknown. Germline V lookup: CDR1 SEHNR, CDR2 FQNEAQ (reference sequence). Trimming removed 1 base at V and 8 bases at J, with 8 bases between. The CDR3 is 12 amino acids. This entry is derived from a study of cytomegalovirus exposure and HLA in healthy donors. The study, taken as a whole, reports: Overall, roughly 170 TCR beta chains were annotated as cytomegalovirus-associated.

Clones were sequenced by immunoSEQ multiplex PCR, and TCRdb holds only the in-frame ones, with some missing. The sample has about 150,000 clones, about 86% seen once. This TCR derives from a human donor in good health. Sequenced: PBMCs. The chain is built from TRBV7-9 and TRBJ1-1; the D is unclear. In DNA form, the CDR3 reads TGTGCCAGCAGCTTAGGCTCGGGGGAAGCTTTCTTT. Amino acids: CASSLGSGEAFF.